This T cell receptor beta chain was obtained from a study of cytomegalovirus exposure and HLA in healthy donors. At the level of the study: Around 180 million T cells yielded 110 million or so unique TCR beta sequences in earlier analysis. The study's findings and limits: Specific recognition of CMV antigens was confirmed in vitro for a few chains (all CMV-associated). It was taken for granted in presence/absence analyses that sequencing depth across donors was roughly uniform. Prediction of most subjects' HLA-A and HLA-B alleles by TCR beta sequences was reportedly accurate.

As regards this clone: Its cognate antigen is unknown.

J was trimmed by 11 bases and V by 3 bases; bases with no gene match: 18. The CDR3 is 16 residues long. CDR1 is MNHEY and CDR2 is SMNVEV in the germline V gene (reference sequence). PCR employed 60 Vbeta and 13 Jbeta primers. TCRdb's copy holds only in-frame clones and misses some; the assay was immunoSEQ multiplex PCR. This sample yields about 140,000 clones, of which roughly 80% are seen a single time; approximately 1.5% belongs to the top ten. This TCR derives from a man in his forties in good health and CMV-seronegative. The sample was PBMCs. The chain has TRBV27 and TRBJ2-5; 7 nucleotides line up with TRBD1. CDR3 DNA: TGTGCCAGCAGTTTCGGGGACAGCTTATATCTCGGTGAGCAGTACTTC. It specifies CASSFGDSLYLGEQYF.